The clone carrying this TCR beta chain was detected ten times or more. This entry is derived from a study of neurological immune-mediated disorders. This CDR3 spans 13 amino acids. Germline-derived CDR1 and CDR2 are SQVTM and ANQGSEA. Trimming pared 0 bases from V and 5 bases from J, leaving 10 bases between. One entry per CDR3 protein results from TCRdb running MiXCR on the 5' RACE reads. The profile shows around 38,000 distinct CDR3 sequences, more than 12% of them singletons. The source is a woman in her fifties or sixties with HTLV-1-associated myelopathy (HAM/TSP). The chain combines TRBV29-1 with TRBJ1-2; D call uncertain. The sequenced sample consisted of CD4+ T cells from blood. The CDR3: CSVEDSEGYGYTF. The CDR3 DNA reads as TGCAGCGTTGAAGACAGCGAGGGATATGGCTACACCTTC.